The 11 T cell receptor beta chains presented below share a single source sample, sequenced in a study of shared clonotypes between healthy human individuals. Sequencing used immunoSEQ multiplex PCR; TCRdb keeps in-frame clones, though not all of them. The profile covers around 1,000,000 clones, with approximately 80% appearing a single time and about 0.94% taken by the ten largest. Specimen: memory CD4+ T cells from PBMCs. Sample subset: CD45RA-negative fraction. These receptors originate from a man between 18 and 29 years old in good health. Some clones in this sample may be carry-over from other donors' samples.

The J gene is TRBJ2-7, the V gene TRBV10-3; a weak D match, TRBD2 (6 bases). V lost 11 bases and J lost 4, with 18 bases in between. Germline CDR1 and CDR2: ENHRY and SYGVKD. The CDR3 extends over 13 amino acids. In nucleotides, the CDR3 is TGTGCCGCGCGCGGGACCGCCAATTACGAGCAGTACTTC. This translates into CAARGTANYEQYF.

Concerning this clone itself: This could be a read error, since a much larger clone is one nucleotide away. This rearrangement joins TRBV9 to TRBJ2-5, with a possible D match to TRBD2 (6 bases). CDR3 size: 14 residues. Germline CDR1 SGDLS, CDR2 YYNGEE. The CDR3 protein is CASGGAGTVRTKYF. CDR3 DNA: TGTGCCAGCGGAGGGGCCGGAACCGTGAGGACCAAGTACTTC.

CDR3 region: CASSLFSRTTLNTGELFF. In DNA form, the CDR3 reads TGCGCCAGCAGCTTGTTTTCCCGGACAACTTTGAACACCGGGGAGCTGTTTTTT. This sequence joins TRBV5-1 and TRBJ2-2; tentatively, D is TRBD1 (5 bases). Germline-derived CDR1 and CDR2 are SGHRS and YFSETQ. V was pared by 1 base and J by 1 base, with 17 bases between. This CDR3 region has 18 residues. The variable domain in full, with the rest retrieved from reference TRBV5-1 and TRBJ2-2, is KAGVTQTPRYLIKTRGQQVTLSCSPISGHRSVSWYQQTPGQGLQFLFEYFSETQRNKGNFPGRFSGRQFSNSRSEMNVSTLELGDSALYLCASSLFSRTTLNTGELFFGEGSRLTVL.

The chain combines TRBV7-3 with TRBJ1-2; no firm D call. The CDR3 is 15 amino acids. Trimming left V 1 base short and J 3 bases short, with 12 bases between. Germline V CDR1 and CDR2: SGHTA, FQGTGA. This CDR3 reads CASSLMSSQDYGYTF. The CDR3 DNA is TGTGCCAGCAGCTTAATGTCCAGTCAGGACTATGGCTACACCTTC.

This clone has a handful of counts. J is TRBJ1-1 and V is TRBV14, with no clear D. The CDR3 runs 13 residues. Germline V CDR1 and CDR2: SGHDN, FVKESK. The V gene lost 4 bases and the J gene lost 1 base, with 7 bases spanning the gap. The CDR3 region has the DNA TGTGCCAGCAGCCCATCAAAGAACACTGAAGCTTTCTTT. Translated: CASSPSKNTEAFF. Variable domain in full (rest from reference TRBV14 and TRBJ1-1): EAGVTQFPSHSVIEKGQTVTLRCDPISGHDNLYWYRRVMGKEIKFLLHFVKESKQDESGMPNNRFLAERTGGTYSTLKVQPAELEDSGVYFCASSPSKNTEAFFGQGTRLTVV.

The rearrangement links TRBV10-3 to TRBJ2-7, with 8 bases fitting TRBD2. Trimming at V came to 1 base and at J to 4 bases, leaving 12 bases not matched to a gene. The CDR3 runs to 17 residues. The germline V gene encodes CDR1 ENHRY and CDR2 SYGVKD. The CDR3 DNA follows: TGTGCCATCAGTGAGTTCGAACGGGAGGGCCCCCCGTACGAGCAGTACTTC. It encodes CAISEFEREGPPYEQYF.

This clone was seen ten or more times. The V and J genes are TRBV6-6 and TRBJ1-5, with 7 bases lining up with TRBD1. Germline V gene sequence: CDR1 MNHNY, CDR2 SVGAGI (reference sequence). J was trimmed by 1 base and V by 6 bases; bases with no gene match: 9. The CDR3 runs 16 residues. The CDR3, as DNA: TGTGCCAGCAGCGGACAAAACAGGGGCAGCAATCAGCCCCAGCATTTT. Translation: CASSGQNRGSNQPQHF.

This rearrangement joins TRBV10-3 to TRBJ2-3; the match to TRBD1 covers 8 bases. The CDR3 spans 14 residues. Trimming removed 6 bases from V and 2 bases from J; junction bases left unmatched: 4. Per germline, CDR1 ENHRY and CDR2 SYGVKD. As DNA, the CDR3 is TGTGCCATCAGCGAGGACAGGGTCACAGATACGCAGTATTTT. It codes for CAISEDRVTDTQYF.

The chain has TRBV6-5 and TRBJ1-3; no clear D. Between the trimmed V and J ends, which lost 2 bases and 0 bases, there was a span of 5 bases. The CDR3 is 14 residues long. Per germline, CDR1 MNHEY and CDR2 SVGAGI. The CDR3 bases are TGTGCCAGCAGTTACATGAGCTCTGGAAACACCATATATTTT. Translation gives CASSYMSSGNTIYF.

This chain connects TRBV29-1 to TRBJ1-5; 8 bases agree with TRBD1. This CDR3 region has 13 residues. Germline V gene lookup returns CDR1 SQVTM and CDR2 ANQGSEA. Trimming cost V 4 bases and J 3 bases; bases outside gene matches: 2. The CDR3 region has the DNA TGCAGCGTTGGGACAGGGCTCAATCAGCCCCAGCATTTT. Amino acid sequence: CSVGTGLNQPQHF.

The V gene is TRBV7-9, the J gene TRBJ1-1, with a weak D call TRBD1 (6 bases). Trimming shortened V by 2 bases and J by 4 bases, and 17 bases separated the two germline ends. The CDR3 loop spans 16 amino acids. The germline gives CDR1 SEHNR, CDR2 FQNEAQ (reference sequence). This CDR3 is CASSLLGGGLGTEAFF. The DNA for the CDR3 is TGTGCCAGCAGCTTATTAGGAGGGGGATTGGGCACTGAAGCTTTCTTT.